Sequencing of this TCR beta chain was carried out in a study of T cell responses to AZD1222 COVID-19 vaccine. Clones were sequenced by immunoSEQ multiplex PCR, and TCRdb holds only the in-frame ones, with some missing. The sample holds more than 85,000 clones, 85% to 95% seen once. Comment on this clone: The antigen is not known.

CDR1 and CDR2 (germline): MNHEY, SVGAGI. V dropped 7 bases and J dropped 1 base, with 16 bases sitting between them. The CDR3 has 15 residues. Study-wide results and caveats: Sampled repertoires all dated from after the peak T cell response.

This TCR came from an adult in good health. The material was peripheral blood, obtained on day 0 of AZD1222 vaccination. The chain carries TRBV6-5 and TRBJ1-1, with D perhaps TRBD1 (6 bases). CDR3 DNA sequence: TGTGCCAGCACCGCGGACAGTCAATGGAACACTGAAGCTTTCTTT. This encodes CASTADSQWNTEAFF.